Shown below are 5 T cell receptor beta chains from a single sample sequenced in a study of blood T cell repertoires in COVID-19. Here immunoSEQ multiplex PCR was the method, and the copy in TCRdb shows in-frame clones only, minus some. The repertoire holds hundreds of thousands of clones, with almost 85% as singletons. Specimen: peripheral blood. The source is a man in his fifties with active or convalescent COVID-19.

The rearrangement joins TRBV18 to TRBJ1-2; D uncertain. CDR1 is KGHSH and CDR2 is LQKENI in the germline V gene. V lost 2 bases to trimming and J lost 2 bases, with 9 bases between them. The CDR3 covers 14 residues. As DNA, the CDR3 is TGTGCCAGCTCACCAACAACAGAGAACTATGGCTACACCTTC. Protein: CASSPTTENYGYTF.

The gene calls are TRBV19 and TRBJ2-7; no reliable D call. Germline CDR1 is LNHDA and CDR2 is SQIVND (reference sequence). The CDR3 spans 12 residues. The V gene lost 3 bases and the J gene lost 6 bases, with 9 bases spanning the gap. CDR3 nucleotides: TGTGCCAGTAGTATTCCCCCTTTCGAGCAGTACTTC. It translates to CASSIPPFEQYF. Complete variable domain (other parts from reference TRBV19 and TRBJ2-7): DGGITQSPKYLFRKEGQNVTLSCEQNLNHDAMYWYRQDPGQGLRLIYYSQIVNDFQKGDIAEGYSVSREKKESFPLTVTSAQKNPTAFYLCASSIPPFEQYFGPGTRLTVT.

The V gene is TRBV6-5, the J gene TRBJ2-3; 9 nucleotides agree with TRBD2. From germline, CDR1 is MNHEY and CDR2 SVGAGI. The CDR3 sequence is 16 residues long. J lost 3 bases, V lost 0 bases, and 4 bases had no gene match. The CDR3 bases are TGTGCCAGCAGTTACTCCGCTAGCGGGATAACAGATACGCAGTATTTT. This codes for CASSYSASGITDTQYF.

The chain has TRBV6-2 or TRBV6-3 and TRBJ2-7; 9 nucleotides match TRBD1. Germline values: CDR1 MNHEY, CDR2 SVGEGT. CDR3 length: 15 residues. Unmatched junction bases numbered 7, after V lost 5 bases and J lost 2 bases. CDR3 amino acids: CASSPPGQGTYEQYF. The CDR3 DNA reads TGTGCCAGCAGTCCGCCGGGACAGGGAACCTACGAGCAGTACTTC.

This chain links TRBV7-9 with TRBJ1-6; D is ambiguous. There are 14 residues in the CDR3. Germline V lookup: CDR1 SEHNR, CDR2 FQNEAQ (reference sequence). The V and J ends lost 5 bases and 8 bases respectively, with 13 bases between them. CDR3 bases: TGTGCCAGCAGCGTCGGGATCCTGGATTCACCCCTCCACTTT. Its protein is CASSVGILDSPLHF.